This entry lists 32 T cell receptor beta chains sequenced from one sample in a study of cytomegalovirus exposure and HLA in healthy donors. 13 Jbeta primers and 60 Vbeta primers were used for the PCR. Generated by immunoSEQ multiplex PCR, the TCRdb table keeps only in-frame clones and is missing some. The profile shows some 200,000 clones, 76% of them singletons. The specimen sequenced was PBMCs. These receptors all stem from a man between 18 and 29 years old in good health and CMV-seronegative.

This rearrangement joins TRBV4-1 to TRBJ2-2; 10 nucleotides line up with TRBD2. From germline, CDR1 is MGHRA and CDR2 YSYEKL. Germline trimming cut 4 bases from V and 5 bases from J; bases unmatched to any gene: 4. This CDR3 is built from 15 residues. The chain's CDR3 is CASSLGLAETGELFF. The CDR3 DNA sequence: TGCGCCAGCAGCCTAGGACTAGCGGAGACCGGGGAGCTGTTTTTT.

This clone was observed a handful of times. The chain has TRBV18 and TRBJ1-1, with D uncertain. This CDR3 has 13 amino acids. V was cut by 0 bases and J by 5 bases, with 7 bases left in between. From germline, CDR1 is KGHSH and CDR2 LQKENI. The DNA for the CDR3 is TGTGCCAGCTCACCACCGAGAGGGACTGAAGCTTTCTTT. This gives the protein CASSPPRGTEAFF.

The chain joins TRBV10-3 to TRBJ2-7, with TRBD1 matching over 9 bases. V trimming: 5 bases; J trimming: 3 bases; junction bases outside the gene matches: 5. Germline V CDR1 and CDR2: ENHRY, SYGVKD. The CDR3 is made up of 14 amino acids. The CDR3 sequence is CAISPGTGNYEQYF. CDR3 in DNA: TGTGCCATCAGTCCCGGGACAGGGAACTACGAGCAGTACTTC.

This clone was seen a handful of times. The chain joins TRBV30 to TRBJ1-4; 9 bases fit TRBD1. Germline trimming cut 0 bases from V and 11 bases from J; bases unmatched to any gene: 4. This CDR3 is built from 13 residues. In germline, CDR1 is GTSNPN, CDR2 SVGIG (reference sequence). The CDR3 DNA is TGTGCCTGGAGTGTACTAGGGACAGGGAAACTGTTTTTT. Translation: CAWSVLGTGKLFF.

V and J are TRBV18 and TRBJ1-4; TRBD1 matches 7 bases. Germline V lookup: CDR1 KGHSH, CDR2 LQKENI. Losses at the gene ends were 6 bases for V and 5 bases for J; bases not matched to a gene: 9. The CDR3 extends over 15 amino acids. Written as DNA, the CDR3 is TGTGCCAGCTCCCCTCCGGGACAGCCAAATGAAAAACTGTTTTTT. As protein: CASSPPGQPNEKLFF.

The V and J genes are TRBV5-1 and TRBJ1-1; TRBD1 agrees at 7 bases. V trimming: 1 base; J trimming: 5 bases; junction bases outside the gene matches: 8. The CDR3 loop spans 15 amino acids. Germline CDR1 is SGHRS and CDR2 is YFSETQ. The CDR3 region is CASSLLTGQGTEAFF. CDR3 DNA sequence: TGCGCCAGCAGCTTGCTGACAGGGCAAGGAACTGAAGCTTTCTTT.

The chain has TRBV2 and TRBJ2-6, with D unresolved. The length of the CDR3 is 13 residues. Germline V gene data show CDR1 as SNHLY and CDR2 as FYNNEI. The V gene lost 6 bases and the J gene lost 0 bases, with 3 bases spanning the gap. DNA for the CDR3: TGTGCCAGCAGCTTCTCTGGGGCCAACGTCCTGACTTTC. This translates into CASSFSGANVLTF.

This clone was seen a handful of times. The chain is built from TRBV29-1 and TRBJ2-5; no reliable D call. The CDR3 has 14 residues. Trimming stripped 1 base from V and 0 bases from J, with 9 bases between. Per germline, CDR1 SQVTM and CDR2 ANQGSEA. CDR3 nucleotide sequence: TGCAGCGTTGAAGTGCTGGAGTACCAAGAGACCCAGTACTTC. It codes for CSVEVLEYQETQYF.

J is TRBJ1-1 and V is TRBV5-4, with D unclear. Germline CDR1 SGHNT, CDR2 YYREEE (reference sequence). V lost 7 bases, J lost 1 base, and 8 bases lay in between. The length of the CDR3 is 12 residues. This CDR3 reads CASGGWNTEAFF. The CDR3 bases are TGTGCCAGCGGCGGTTGGAACACTGAAGCTTTCTTT.

In DNA form, the CDR3 reads TGTGCCAGCTCGCCGATCCTCCGGGACAGGAACACTGAAGCTTTCTTT. It translates to CASSPILRDRNTEAFF. The chain carries TRBV18 and TRBJ1-1; 7 bases map to TRBD1. J lost 1 base, V lost 6 bases, and 11 bases had no gene match. Germline-derived CDR1 and CDR2 are KGHSH and LQKENI. The length of the CDR3 is 16 residues.

CDR3 nucleotides: TGCGCCAGCAGCCAAACGACACCCAACACCGGGGAGCTGTTTTTT. Protein sequence: CASSQTTPNTGELFF. The chain couples TRBV5-1 to TRBJ2-2; D is unclear. V was shortened by 4 bases and J by 2 bases, with 12 bases between the two germline ends. The CDR3 has 15 residues. CDR1 and CDR2 (germline): SGHRS, YFSETQ.

CDR3 sequence (DNA): TGTGCCAGCAGTTCCCGAGACTATACCGGCGCCGAGCAGTACTTC. Its protein product is CASSSRDYTGAEQYF. This chain joins TRBV6-5 and TRBJ2-7, with D possibly matching TRBD2 (5 bases). Per the germline V gene, CDR1 is MNHEY and CDR2 is SVGAGI. This CDR3 contains 15 residues. V was shortened by 4 bases and J by 6 bases, with 19 bases between the two germline ends.

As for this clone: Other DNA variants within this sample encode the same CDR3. CDR3 in amino acids: CASSAGNTGELFF. DNA for the CDR3: TGTGCCAGCAGTGCCGGGAACACCGGGGAGCTGTTTTTT. The J gene is TRBJ2-2, the V gene TRBV6-4; D is undetermined. This CDR3 has 13 residues. Germline CDR1 reads MRHNA; CDR2 reads SNTAGT. The V end was cut by 4 bases, the J end by 1 base, with 4 bases between.

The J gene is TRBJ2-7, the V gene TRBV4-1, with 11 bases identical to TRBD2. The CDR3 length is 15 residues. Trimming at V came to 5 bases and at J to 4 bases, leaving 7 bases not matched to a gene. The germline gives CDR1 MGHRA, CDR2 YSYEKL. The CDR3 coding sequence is TGCGCCAGCAGCTTCTTAGCGGGAGGGCCTTACGAGCAGTACTTC. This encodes CASSFLAGGPYEQYF.

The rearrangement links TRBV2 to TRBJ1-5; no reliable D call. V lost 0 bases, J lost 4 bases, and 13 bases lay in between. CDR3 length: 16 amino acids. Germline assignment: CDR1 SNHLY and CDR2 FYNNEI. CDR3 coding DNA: TGTGCCAGCAGTGAAGCGCTTCGAGGGATGAATCAGCCCCAGCATTTT. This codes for CASSEALRGMNQPQHF.

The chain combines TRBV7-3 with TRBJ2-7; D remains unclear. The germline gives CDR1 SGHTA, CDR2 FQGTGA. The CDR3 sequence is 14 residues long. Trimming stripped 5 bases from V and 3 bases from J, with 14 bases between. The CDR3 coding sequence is TGTGCCAGCAGCCCAACCCCCGGGTTCTACGAGCAGTACTTC. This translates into CASSPTPGFYEQYF.

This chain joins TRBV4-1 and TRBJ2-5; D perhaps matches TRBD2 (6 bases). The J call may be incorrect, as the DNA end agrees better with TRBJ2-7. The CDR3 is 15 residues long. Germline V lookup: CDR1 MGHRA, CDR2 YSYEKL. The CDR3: CASSQSTGDRYEQYF. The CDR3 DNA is TGCGCCAGCAGCCAAAGTACGGGGGACCGCTACGAGCAGTACTTC.

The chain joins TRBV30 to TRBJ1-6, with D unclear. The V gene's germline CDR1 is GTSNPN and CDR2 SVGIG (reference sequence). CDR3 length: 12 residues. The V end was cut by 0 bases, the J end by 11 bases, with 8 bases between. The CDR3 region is CAWSVGGPPLHF. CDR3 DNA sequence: TGTGCCTGGAGTGTCGGTGGGCCACCCCTCCACTTT. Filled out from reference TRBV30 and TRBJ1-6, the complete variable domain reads SQTIHQWPATLVQPVGSPLSLECTVEGTSNPNLYWYRQAAGRGLQLLFYSVGIGQISSEVPQNLSASRPQDRQFILSSKKLLLSDSGFYLCAWSVGGPPLHFGNGTRLTVT.

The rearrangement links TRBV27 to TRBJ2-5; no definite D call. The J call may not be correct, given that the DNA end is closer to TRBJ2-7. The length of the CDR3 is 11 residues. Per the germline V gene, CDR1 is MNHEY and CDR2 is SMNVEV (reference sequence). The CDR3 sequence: CASSFLSEQYF. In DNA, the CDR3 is TGTGCCAGCAGTTTTCTCTCCGAGCAGTACTTC.

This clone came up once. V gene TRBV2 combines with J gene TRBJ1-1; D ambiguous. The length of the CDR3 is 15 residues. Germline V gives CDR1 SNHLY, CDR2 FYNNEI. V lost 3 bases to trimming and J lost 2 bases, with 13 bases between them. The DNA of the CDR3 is TGTGCCAGCAGTGATACATCACGACTCAACACTGAAGCTTTCTTT. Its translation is CASSDTSRLNTEAFF.

In nucleotides, the CDR3 is TGTGCCAGCGGATTGCTCGGGTACGAGCAGTACTTC. It yields the protein CASGLLGYEQYF. V and J are TRBV28 and TRBJ2-7; no definite D call. This CDR3 is built from 12 residues. The germline V and J ends were trimmed by 8 bases and 4 bases, with 12 bases remaining between them. CDR1 MDHEN and CDR2 SYDVKM come from the germline V gene.

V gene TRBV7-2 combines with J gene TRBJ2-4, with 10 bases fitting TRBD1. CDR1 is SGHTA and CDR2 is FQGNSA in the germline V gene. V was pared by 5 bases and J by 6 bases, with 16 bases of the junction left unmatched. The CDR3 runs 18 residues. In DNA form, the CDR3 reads TGTGCCAGCAGCATCCCGGGACAGGGGTTCGGGGGGGGAAACATTCAGTACTTC. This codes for CASSIPGQGFGGGNIQYF.

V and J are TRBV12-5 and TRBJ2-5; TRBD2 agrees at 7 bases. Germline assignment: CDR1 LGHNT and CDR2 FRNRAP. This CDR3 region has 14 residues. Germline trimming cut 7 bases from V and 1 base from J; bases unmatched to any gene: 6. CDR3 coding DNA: TGTGCTAGTGCCCCGGGGGGTTTCCAAGAGACCCAGTACTTC. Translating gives CASAPGGFQETQYF. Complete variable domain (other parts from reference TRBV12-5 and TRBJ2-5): DARVTQTPRHKVTEMGQEVTMRCQPILGHNTVFWYRQTMMQGLELLAYFRNRAPLDDSGMPKDRFSAEMPDATLATLKIQPSEPRDSAVYFCASAPGGFQETQYFGPGTRLLVL.

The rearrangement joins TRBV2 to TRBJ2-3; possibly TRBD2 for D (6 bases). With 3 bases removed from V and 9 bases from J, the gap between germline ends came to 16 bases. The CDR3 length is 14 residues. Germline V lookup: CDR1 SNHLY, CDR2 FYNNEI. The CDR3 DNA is TGTGCCAGCAGTGAGGGGGGACCCGGTCTCACGCAGTATTTT. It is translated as CASSEGGPGLTQYF.

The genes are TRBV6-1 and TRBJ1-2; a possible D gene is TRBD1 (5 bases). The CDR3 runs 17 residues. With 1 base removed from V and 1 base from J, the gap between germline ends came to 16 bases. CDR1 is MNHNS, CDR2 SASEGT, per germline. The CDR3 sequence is CASSEGGLSTHNYGYTF. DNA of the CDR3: TGTGCCAGCAGTGAAGGGGGCCTTAGTACCCATAACTATGGCTACACCTTC.

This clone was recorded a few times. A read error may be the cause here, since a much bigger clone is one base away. DNA of the CDR3: TGCGCCAGCAGCCTACAGGGTGCTAATGAAAAACTGTTTTTT. This encodes CASSLQGANEKLFF. The chain links TRBV5-1 to TRBJ1-4; D is possibly TRBD1 (6 bases). The CDR3 has 14 residues. Germline CDR1 is SGHRS and CDR2 is YFSETQ. V dropped 4 bases and J dropped 3 bases, with 10 bases sitting between them. Looking up the rest from reference TRBV5-1 and TRBJ1-4 gives the full variable domain: KAGVTQTPRYLIKTRGQQVTLSCSPISGHRSVSWYQQTPGQGLQFLFEYFSETQRNKGNFPGRFSGRQFSNSRSEMNVSTLELGDSALYLCASSLQGANEKLFFGSGTQLSVL.

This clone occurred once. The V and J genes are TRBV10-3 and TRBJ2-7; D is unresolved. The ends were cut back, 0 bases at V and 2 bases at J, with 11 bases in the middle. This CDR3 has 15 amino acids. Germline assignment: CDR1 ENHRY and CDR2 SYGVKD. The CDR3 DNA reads TGTGCCATCAGTGAGTCGAGTCAGGAAGCCTACGAGCAGTACTTC. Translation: CAISESSQEAYEQYF.

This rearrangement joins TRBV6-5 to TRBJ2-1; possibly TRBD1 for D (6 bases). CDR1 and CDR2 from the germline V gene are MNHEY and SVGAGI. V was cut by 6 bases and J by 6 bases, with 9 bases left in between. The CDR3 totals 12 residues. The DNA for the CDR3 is TGTGCCAGCAGGACAGGTCGCAATGAGCAGTTCTTC. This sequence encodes CASRTGRNEQFF.

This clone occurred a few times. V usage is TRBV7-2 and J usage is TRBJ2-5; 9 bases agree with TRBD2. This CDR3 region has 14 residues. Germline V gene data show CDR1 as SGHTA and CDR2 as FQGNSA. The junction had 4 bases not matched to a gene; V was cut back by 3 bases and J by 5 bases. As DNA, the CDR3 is TGTGCCAGCAGCTTTAGCGGGAGCGGGGAGACCCAGTACTTC. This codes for CASSFSGSGETQYF.

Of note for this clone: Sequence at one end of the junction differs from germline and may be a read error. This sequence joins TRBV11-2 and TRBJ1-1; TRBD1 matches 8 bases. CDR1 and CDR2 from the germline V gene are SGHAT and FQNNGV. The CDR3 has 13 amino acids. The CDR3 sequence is CASSLGGQGEPFF. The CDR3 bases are TGTGCCAGCAGCTTAGGAGGACAGGGTGAACCTTTCTTT.

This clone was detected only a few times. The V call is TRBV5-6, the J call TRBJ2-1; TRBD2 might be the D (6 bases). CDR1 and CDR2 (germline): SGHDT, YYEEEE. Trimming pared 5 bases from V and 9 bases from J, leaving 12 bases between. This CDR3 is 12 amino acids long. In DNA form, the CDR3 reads TGTGCCAGCAGGGGGGGATTCGCTGAGCAGTTCTTC. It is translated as CASRGGFAEQFF.

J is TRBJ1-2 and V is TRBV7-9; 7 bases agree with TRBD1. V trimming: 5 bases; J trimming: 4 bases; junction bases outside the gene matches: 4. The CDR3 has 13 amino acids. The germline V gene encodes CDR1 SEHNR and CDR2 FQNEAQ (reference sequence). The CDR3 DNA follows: TGTGCCAGCAGCCCACAGGGGACCTATGGCTACACCTTC. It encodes CASSPQGTYGYTF.